This TCR beta chain stems from a study of blood T cell repertoires in COVID-19. Germline CDR1 reads SQVTM; CDR2 reads ANQGSEA. V was pared by 7 bases and J by 6 bases, with 15 bases between. This CDR3 contains 12 residues. In the authors' workflow: Cell counts per sample came from amplifying reference gene primers. This table comes from immunoSEQ multiplex PCR, and its TCRdb copy is limited to in-frame clones, with some not included. V, J and clone size derive from that table, while D and trimming were established from the DNA sequence. Among around 250,000 clones listed, around four fifths were seen once.

This clonotype originated in a man younger than 45 who had recovered from COVID-19. The chain is built from TRBV29-1 and TRBJ1-1; no clear D. The source material was peripheral blood. The CDR3: CSGGVEDSEAFF. The CDR3, as DNA: TGCAGCGGTGGAGTGGAGGACTCTGAAGCTTTCTTT. Filled out from reference TRBV29-1 and TRBJ1-1, the complete variable domain reads SAVISQKPSRDICQRGTSLTIQCQVDSQVTMMFWYRQQPGQSLTLIATANQGSEATYESGFVIDKFPISRPNLTFSTLTVSNMSPEDSSIYLCSGGVEDSEAFFGQGTRLTVV.